The next 8 T cell receptor beta chains were all read from a single sample in a study of post-analysis software for immune sequencing data. Points from the study as a whole: In patients, about five TRBV segments were more frequent than in controls, with TRBV5-6, TRBV5-1 and TRBV20-1 among them.

These receptors' antigens are unknown. Every TCR beta cDNA library bore unique molecular identifiers. TCRdb redid the calling of the PCR reads with MiXCR, one entry per CDR3 protein. The sample holds roughly 650,000 distinct CDR3 sequences, more than 50% seen once. Sequencing input: blood. The receptors stem from a girl aged 2-15 years with multiple sclerosis.

J is TRBJ1-2 and V is TRBV3-1, with D maybe TRBD1 (5 bases). CDR3 size: 14 residues. V lost 4 bases and J 10 bases, leaving 19 bases between the germline ends. Germline lookup yields CDR1 LGHDT and CDR2 YNNKEL (reference sequence). CDR3 in amino acids: CASSLTAARLFYTF. CDR3 DNA sequence: TGTGCCAGCAGCCTGACAGCAGCTAGGCTCTTCTACACCTTC.

The chain joins TRBV29-1 to TRBJ1-1; no firm D call. The germline gives CDR1 SQVTM, CDR2 ANQGSEA. Trimming removed 3 bases at V and 4 bases at J, with 12 bases between. The CDR3 extends over 13 amino acids. CDR3 in DNA: TGCAGCGTTGACGAGGGAACGGGCACTGAAGCTTTCTTT. Encoded protein: CSVDEGTGTEAFF.

The gene calls are TRBV20-1 and TRBJ1-1; 10 bases line up with TRBD1. CDR1 is DFQATT, CDR2 SNEGSKA, per germline (reference sequence). This CDR3 contains 15 residues. V lost 4 bases to trimming and J lost 2 bases; unmatched junction nucleotides: 7. The CDR3 region is CSATPGQGFNTEAFF. As DNA, the CDR3 is TGCAGTGCTACGCCGGGACAGGGGTTTAACACTGAAGCTTTCTTT.

The J gene is TRBJ2-3, the V gene TRBV7-3, with D unclear. Trimming took off 2 bases at V and 4 bases at J, with 10 bases between the two ends. CDR3 length: 14 residues. Germline values: CDR1 SGHTA, CDR2 FQGTGA. CDR3: CASSLFAPPDTQYF. The CDR3 DNA reads as TGTGCCAGCAGCTTATTCGCCCCGCCAGATACGCAGTATTTT. Variable domain in full (rest from reference TRBV7-3 and TRBJ2-3): GAGVSQTPSNKVTEKGKYVELRCDPISGHTALYWYRQSLGQGPEFLIYFQGTGAADDSGLPNDRFFAVRPEGSVSTLKIQRTERGDSAVYLCASSLFAPPDTQYFGPGTRLTVL.

This clonotype was counted between two and nine times. The gene calls are TRBV10-3 and TRBJ2-3; 14 nucleotides line up with TRBD2. This CDR3 contains 16 residues. Trimming cost V 6 bases and J 5 bases; bases outside gene matches: 7. Germline loops: CDR1 ENHRY, CDR2 SYGVKD. CDR3 DNA: TGTGCCATCAGACTCGGGACTAGCGGGGGATTAGATACGCAGTATTTT. The encoded protein is CAIRLGTSGGLDTQYF.

The chain uses TRBV4-1 and TRBJ2-3; no definite D call. V shed 2 bases and J shed 4 bases, with 10 bases lying between them. This CDR3 has 14 residues. From germline, CDR1 is MGHRA and CDR2 YSYEKL. The CDR3 nucleotides read TGCGCCAGCAGCCAAACTCTGTCCTCAGATACGCAGTATTTT. Its translation: CASSQTLSSDTQYF.

This clonotype was seen a handful of times. This chain links TRBV5-6 with TRBJ1-2; D uncertain. Germline loops: CDR1 SGHDT, CDR2 YYEEEE. This CDR3 region has 14 residues. The ends were cut back, 2 bases at V and 4 bases at J, with 12 bases in the middle. The CDR3 nucleotides are TGTGCCAGCAGCTTATCCGGCCTGGGCTATGGCTACACCTTC. Its protein is CASSLSGLGYGYTF. Variable domain in full (rest from reference TRBV5-6 and TRBJ1-2): DAGVTQSPTHLIKTRGQQVTLRCSPKSGHDTVSWYQQALGQGPQFIFQYYEEEERQRGNFPDRFSGHQFPNYSSELNVNALLLGDSALYLCASSLSGLGYGYTFGSGTRLTVV.

The chain carries TRBV7-2 and TRBJ1-4; D unclear. V was clipped by 5 bases and J by 7 bases, with 17 bases between them. The CDR3 is 15 amino acids. In germline, CDR1 is SGHTA, CDR2 FQGNSA. CDR3 coding DNA: TGTGCCAGCAGCCACCCCGACTCCTCGGGTGAAAAACTGTTTTTT. This encodes CASSHPDSSGEKLFF.